The clone carrying this TCR beta chain was seen more than once but under ten times. V lost 6 bases and J lost 3, with 17 bases in between. CDR3 size: 15 residues. The germline gives CDR1 MNHNS, CDR2 SASEGT. In TCRdb, the reads were re-called with MiXCR into one record per CDR3 protein. The repertoire has approximately 290,000 distinct CDR3 sequences, roughly a quarter of them found once; the top ten carry 11% to 15%. The data were obtained in a study of T cell repertoires in cytomegalovirus infection. What was sequenced was PBMCs. The receptor comes from a human donor in good health (CMV status not recorded). Some clones in this sample may be carry-over from other donors' samples. The chain carries TRBV6-1 and TRBJ1-1; no clear D. CDR3 sequence (DNA): TGTGCCAGCAGCTATCAGGACGCCAGGTACACTGAAGCTTTCTTT. It specifies CASSYQDARYTEAFF.